The rows below give T cell receptor beta chains drawn from one sample of a study of blood T cell repertoires in COVID-19. Using immunoSEQ multiplex PCR, the repertoire was profiled, and TCRdb retains in-frame clones only, with some absent. The repertoire includes about 220,000 clones, around 82% of them detected once, and 4.8% sits in the top ten. Sequencing was carried out using PBMCs or T cells enriched from blood (not recorded which). The receptors were sampled from a woman between 50 and 59 years old who had been exposed to COVID-19. CDR3s include the opening cysteine and the closing phenylalanine or tryptophan. D genes are given only for firm matches. Only some rows state a clone size, as once, few, many or a class for expanded clones.

TRBJ2-5	TRBD2	TRBV7-2	once	CASSSFGLAARETQYF	TGTGCCAGCAGCTCCTTTGGACTAGCGGCTCGCGAGACCCAGTACTTC
TRBJ1-2	-	TRBV6-2/TRBV6-3	-	CASSLLPDYGYTF	TGTGCCAGCAGTCTTCTACCGGACTATGGCTACACCTTC
TRBJ1-1	-	TRBV24-1	-	CATSDGGRAGTEAFF	TGTGCCACCAGTGATGGAGGCAGGGCGGGAACTGAAGCTTTCTTT
TRBJ2-5	TRBD1	TRBV19	few	CASNLGQGQETQYF	TGTGCCAGTAATTTGGGACAGGGACAAGAGACCCAGTACTTC
TRBJ1-4	-	TRBV6-2/TRBV6-3	-	CASSSSRNEKLFF	TGTGCCAGCAGTTCTAGTCGGAATGAAAAACTGTTTTTT
TRBJ1-5	TRBD1	TRBV6-2/TRBV6-3	-	CASSWGQSDQPQHF	TGTGCCAGCAGCTGGGGACAGAGCGATCAGCCCCAGCATTTT
TRBJ1-2	-	TRBV7-8	-	CASSLGQGPGGFYGYTF	TGTGCCAGCAGCTTAGGGCAGGGCCCGGGGGGATTCTATGGCTACACCTTC
TRBJ1-1	TRBD1	TRBV5-3	-	CARSSPDRGGAAAEAFF	TGTGCCAGAAGCTCCCCCGATAGAGGGGGCGCCGCCGCTGAAGCTTTCTTT
TRBJ1-2	TRBD1	TRBV2	-	CASSPDRVRGYTF	TGTGCCAGCAGCCCTGACAGGGTCCGGGGCTACACCTTC
TRBJ1-6	-	TRBV19	-	CASSIGVLHRTDESPLHF	TGTGCCAGTAGTATAGGGGTCCTGCACAGGACAGACGAATCACCCCTCCACTTT
TRBJ1-6	TRBD1	TRBV19	-	CASTQRGPTNSPLHF	TGTGCCAGTACCCAAAGGGGGCCTACCAATTCACCCCTCCACTTT
TRBJ2-7	TRBD2	TRBV5-1	-	CARSTRGGTYEQYF	TGCGCCCGCAGCACGCGGGGGGGGACCTACGAGCAGTACTTC
TRBJ2-7	-	TRBV28	-	CASSLAIKTYEQYF	TGTGCCAGCAGTTTGGCCATCAAAACCTACGAGCAGTACTTC
TRBJ1-4	-	TRBV12-3/TRBV12-4	-	CASSVQGNEKLFF	TGTGCCAGCAGTGTCCAGGGAAATGAAAAACTGTTTTTT
TRBJ2-1	-	TRBV5-1	-	CASSLDADSYNEQFF	TGCGCCAGCAGCTTGGATGCGGACTCCTACAATGAGCAGTTCTTC
TRBJ1-1	TRBD1	TRBV30	-	CASTGGGRAFF	TGTGCCTCGACAGGGGGGGGAAGAGCTTTCTTT
TRBJ1-1	TRBD1	TRBV6-2/TRBV6-3	-	CASSYSHGQVIEAFF	TGTGCCAGCAGTTATTCACACGGACAGGTCATTGAAGCTTTCTTT
TRBJ2-1	TRBD1	TRBV11-3	-	CASSADRGSYNEQFF	TGTGCCAGCAGCGCTGACAGGGGATCCTACAATGAGCAGTTCTTC
TRBJ2-1	-	TRBV7-2	-	CASSPDQGSYNEQFF	TGTGCCAGCAGCCCCGACCAGGGGTCCTACAATGAGCAGTTCTTC
TRBJ1-3	-	TRBV9	once	CASSVGPFSGNTIYF	TGTGCCAGCAGCGTAGGGCCATTTTCTGGAAACACCATATATTTT
TRBJ2-3	TRBD1	TRBV29-1	-	CSVNDRGVDTQYF	TGCAGCGTCAACGACAGGGGTGTAGATACGCAGTATTTT
TRBJ2-7	-	TRBV7-9	-	CASSATGTTYEQYF	TGTGCCAGCAGCGCCACAGGGACCACCTACGAGCAGTACTTC
TRBJ1-5	TRBD1	TRBV23-1	-	CASSPHLPDREDQPQHF	TGCGCCAGCAGTCCCCATTTACCAGACAGGGAGGATCAGCCCCAGCATTTT
TRBJ1-2	-	TRBV2	-	CASAGSRTGYTF	TGTGCCAGTGCGGGGAGCCGCACTGGGTACACCTTC
TRBJ1-2	-	TRBV2	once	CASSQAHANYGYTF	TGTGCCAGCAGCCAGGCCCACGCTAACTATGGCTACACCTTC
TRBJ1-1	TRBD1	TRBV5-1	-	CASSSEGQGAFF	TGCGCCAGCAGCTCGGAAGGACAGGGAGCTTTCTTT